These T cell receptor beta chains were read from a single sample in a study of vaccination and CD4 T cells after COVID-19. TCRdb independently ran MiXCR on the PCR reads; one entry per CDR3 protein. Here the sample spans 12,000 or so distinct CDR3 sequences, approximately 60% being singletons. Their antigen targets remain unknown. The sample taken for sequencing was CD4+ T cells from blood, cultured in vitro. These receptors all stem from a human donor who had recovered from COVID-19. CDR3s include the opening cysteine and the closing phenylalanine or tryptophan. A D gene is named only where the DNA matches it firmly. Part of the rows lack a size; the others show once, few, many or a class for expanded clones.

clone_size: NA; j_call: TRBJ2-7; v_call: TRBV5-1; d_call: NA; cdr3_nt: TGCGCCAGCTCACAGGGTGCAAATTACGAGCAGTACTTC; cdr3_aa: CASSQGANYEQYF
clone_size: NA; j_call: TRBJ2-5; v_call: TRBV7-9; d_call: NA; cdr3_nt: TGTGCCAGCAGCTTACAGGGGGGGGAAGGGACCCAGTACTTC; cdr3_aa: CASSLQGGEGTQYF
clone_size: NA; j_call: TRBJ2-7; v_call: TRBV2; d_call: NA; cdr3_nt: TGTGCCAGCAGTGCTAGACAGTCCTCCTACGAGCAGTACTTC; cdr3_aa: CASSARQSSYEQYF
clone_size: medium-sized; j_call: TRBJ1-2; v_call: TRBV29-1; d_call: NA; cdr3_nt: TGCAGCGCTTCCCCGGACCACTATGGCTACACCTTC; cdr3_aa: CSASPDHYGYTF
clone_size: large; j_call: TRBJ2-6; v_call: TRBV10-3; d_call: TRBD1; cdr3_nt: TGTGCCACCATCAGTAACCCCGGGACAGGCCTCTCTGGGGCCAACGTCCTGACTTTC; cdr3_aa: CATISNPGTGLSGANVLTF
clone_size: NA; j_call: TRBJ2-3; v_call: TRBV7-3; d_call: NA; cdr3_nt: TGTGCCAGCAGCTTAGACTCAACCGCGGGAGATACGCAGTATTTT; cdr3_aa: CASSLDSTAGDTQYF
clone_size: NA; j_call: TRBJ1-4; v_call: TRBV2; d_call: TRBD1; cdr3_nt: TGTGCCAGCAGCGGGACAGACACTAATGAAAAACTGTTTTTT; cdr3_aa: CASSGTDTNEKLFF
clone_size: few; j_call: TRBJ2-5; v_call: TRBV6-1; d_call: NA; cdr3_nt: TGTGCCAGCAGCACACATTCAGAGACCCAGTACTTC; cdr3_aa: CASSTHSETQYF
clone_size: few; j_call: TRBJ2-5; v_call: TRBV15; d_call: NA; cdr3_nt: TGTGCCACCAGCAGACCGCGTCTGGAGACCCAGTACTTC; cdr3_aa: CATSRPRLETQYF
clone_size: NA; j_call: TRBJ1-2; v_call: TRBV7-9; d_call: NA; cdr3_nt: TGTGCCAGCAGCTTATGGGGGGCCTCCCTCTATGGCTACACCTTC; cdr3_aa: CASSLWGASLYGYTF